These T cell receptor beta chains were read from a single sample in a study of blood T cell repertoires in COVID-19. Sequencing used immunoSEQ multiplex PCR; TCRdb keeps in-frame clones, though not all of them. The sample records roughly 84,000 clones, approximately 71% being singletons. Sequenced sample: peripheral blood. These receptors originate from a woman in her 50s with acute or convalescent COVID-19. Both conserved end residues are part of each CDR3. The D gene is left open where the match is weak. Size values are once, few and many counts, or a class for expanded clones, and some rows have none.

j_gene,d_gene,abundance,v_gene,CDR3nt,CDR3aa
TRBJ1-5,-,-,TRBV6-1,TGTGCCAGCAGTGATCTGGGGGCGGGTCAGCCCCAGCATTTT,CASSDLGAGQPQHF
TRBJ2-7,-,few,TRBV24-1,TGTGCCACCAGTGATTCAGATGAGGCTTTCTACGAGCAGTACTTC,CATSDSDEAFYEQYF
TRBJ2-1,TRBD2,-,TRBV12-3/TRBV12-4,TGTGCCAGTATCGGGGGGGCCAACAATGAGCAGTTCTTC,CASIGGANNEQFF
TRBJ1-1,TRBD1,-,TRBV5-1,TGCGCCAGCAGCGCGGGCACAGGGGGCACTGAAGCTTTCTTT,CASSAGTGGTEAFF
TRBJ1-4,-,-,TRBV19,TGTGCCAGTAACGGTGGGGGTAGCGGTGAAAAACTGTTTTTT,CASNGGGSGEKLFF
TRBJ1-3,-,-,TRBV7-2,TGTGCCAGCAGCTTAAGACTGTCCTCTGGAAACACCATATATTTT,CASSLRLSSGNTIYF
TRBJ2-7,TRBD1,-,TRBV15,TGTGCCACCAGACCGACAGGGGGCAGGGACGAGCAGTACTTC,CATRPTGGRDEQYF
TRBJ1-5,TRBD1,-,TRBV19,TGTGCCAGTAGTACGACAGGGGGCCGTAGCAATCAGCCCCAGCATTTT,CASSTTGGRSNQPQHF
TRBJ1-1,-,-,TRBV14,TGTGCCAGCAGCCAAGAGAGCGAGAAAGCTTTCTTT,CASSQESEKAFF
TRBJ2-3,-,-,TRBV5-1,TGCGCCAGCAGCCCGACAGGAAAAGATACGCAGTATTTT,CASSPTGKDTQYF
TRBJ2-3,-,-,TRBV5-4,TGTGCCAGCAGCCGGAGGGGAGGTTCGGATACGCAGTATTTT,CASSRRGGSDTQYF
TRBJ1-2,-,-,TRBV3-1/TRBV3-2,TGTGCCAGCAGCCAAGATTGGGGCAGGCCATTTGATGGCTACACCTTC,CASSQDWGRPFDGYTF
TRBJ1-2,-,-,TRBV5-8,TGTGCCAGCAGCTTGGGGCACAGGGAAGGCTACACCTTC,CASSLGHREGYTF
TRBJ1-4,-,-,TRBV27,TGTGCCAGCAGTTGGGACAATCGGGGTGAAAAACTGTTTTTT,CASSWDNRGEKLFF
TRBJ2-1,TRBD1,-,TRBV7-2,TGTGCCAGCAGCTTCTCGGGGACAGGGATCGATGAGCAGTTCTTC,CASSFSGTGIDEQFF
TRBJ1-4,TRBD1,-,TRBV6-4,TGTGCCAGCAGTGACGAGGGGGCGGATACAACTAATGAAAAACTGTTTTTT,CASSDEGADTTNEKLFF
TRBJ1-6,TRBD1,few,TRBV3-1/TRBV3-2,TGTGCCAGCAGCCAGGGGACAGGGGTCAATTCACCCCTCCACTTT,CASSQGTGVNSPLHF
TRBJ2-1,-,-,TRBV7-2,TGTGCCAGCACCTCTATGGTCTTATCCTACAATGAGCAGTTCTTC,CASTSMVLSYNEQFF
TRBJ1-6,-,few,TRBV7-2,TGTGCCAGCAGCTTAGCGGCAGGGGTGGCTTCACCCCTCCACTTT,CASSLAAGVASPLHF
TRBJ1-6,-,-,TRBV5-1,TGCGCCAGCAGCCGCGGACAGACTCTAACAAATTCACCCCTCCACTTT,CASSRGQTLTNSPLHF
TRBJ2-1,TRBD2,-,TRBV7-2,TGTGCCAGCACCCTGGGGACTAGCGGGGACAATGAGCAGTTCTTC,CASTLGTSGDNEQFF
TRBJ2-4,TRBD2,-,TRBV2,TGTGCCAGCAGCGACCGTAGCGGGGCCAAAAACATTCAGTACTTC,CASSDRSGAKNIQYF
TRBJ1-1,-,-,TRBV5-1,TGCGCCAGCAGCCCATGGACAGAGTTGAACACTGAAGCTTTCTTT,CASSPWTELNTEAFF